This passage covers 32 T cell receptor beta chains from one sample sequenced in a study of Tregs in tolerant kidney transplant recipients (dated by TCRdb to the late 2010s). Library preparation was by the immunoSEQ multiplex PCR assay. Here the immuneACCESS table is served through TCRdb, limited to in-frame sequences with V and J called. Missing clones are a known gap in these copies; in checked studies unresolved V genes cover under half, and the rest lacks a known reason. Across this sample there are under 300,000 clones, with 65% to 85% seen only once. In total, the top ten clones hold roughly 0.67% of the sample. The sequenced sample was CD4+ T cells from blood. All receptors come from a human donor in good health.

CDR3 region: CASSLEGSYNEQFF. CDR3 in DNA: TGTGCCAGCAGCTTGGAGGGCTCCTACAATGAGCAGTTCTTC. The V gene is TRBV5-4, the J gene TRBJ2-1, with no clear D. Trimming removed 0 bases from V and 0 bases from J, with 4 bases in between. CDR3 size: 14 residues. In germline, CDR1 is SGHNT, CDR2 YYREEE (reference sequence).

This clone showed up just a few times. Here the CDR3 DNA reads TGCGCCAGCAGTGAGTCAGGCAGGTCTGGCTACACCTTC. Protein sequence: CASSESGRSGYTF. The rearrangement joins TRBV10-1 to TRBJ1-2; D is unclear. V was trimmed by 0 bases and J by 7 bases, leaving 9 bases between them. CDR3 length equals 13 residues. Germline-derived CDR1 and CDR2 are WNHNN and SYGVQD (reference sequence).

Here the CDR3 DNA reads TGTGCCAGCAGCGTAGGACAGGGATCCGGCTACACCTTC. Translation: CASSVGQGSGYTF. The chain couples TRBV9 to TRBJ1-2; 7 bases fit TRBD1. V gave up 0 bases and J gave up 8 bases; unmatched junction bases: 4. CDR1 is SGDLS and CDR2 is YYNGEE in the germline V gene. This CDR3 is built from 13 residues. The whole variable domain, filled in from reference TRBV9 and TRBJ1-2, reads DSGVTQTPKHLITATGQRVTLRCSPRSGDLSVYWYQQSLDQGLQFLIQYYNGEERAKGNILERFSAQQFPDLHSELNLSSLELGDSALYFCASSVGQGSGYTFGSGTRLTVV.

The chain joins TRBV18 to TRBJ2-2; D is ambiguous. Germline values: CDR1 KGHSH, CDR2 LQKENI. This CDR3 comprises 14 residues. Trimming removed 2 bases from V and 6 bases from J, with 10 bases in between. DNA of the CDR3: TGTGCCAGCTCACCAGGAACTGTAGCCGGGGAGCTGTTTTTT. It encodes CASSPGTVAGELFF. Supplemented by reference TRBV18 and TRBJ2-2, the full variable domain reads NAGVMQNPRHLVRRRGQEARLRCSPMKGHSHVYWYRQLPEEGLKFMVYLQKENIIDESGMPKERFSAEFPKEGPSILRIQQVVRGDSAAYFCASSPGTVAGELFFGEGSRLTVL.

V usage is TRBV27 and J usage is TRBJ2-7, with 13 bases that match TRBD2. Germline V gene data show CDR1 as MNHEY and CDR2 as SMNVEV (reference sequence). V dropped 6 bases and J dropped 4; count of bases not matched to a gene: 6. This CDR3 has 15 residues. The CDR3 sequence: CASRLLAGGLYEQYF. For the CDR3, the DNA is TGTGCCAGCAGACTACTAGCGGGAGGGTTATACGAGCAGTACTTC.

The chain is built from TRBV4-1 and TRBJ1-2; a weak D match, TRBD1 (6 bases). Per germline, CDR1 MGHRA and CDR2 YSYEKL. V was pared by 3 bases and J by 8 bases, with 22 bases between. CDR3 length: 16 amino acids. The CDR3 nucleotides read TGCGCCAGCAGCCAGATCCAGGGGTCGCTATTAGGCGGCTACACCTTC. Translated: CASSQIQGSLLGGYTF.

This clone showed up just once. The CDR3 region has the DNA TGTGCCAGCAGTGATATCAGGGGGGATACGCAGTATTTT. Its protein is CASSDIRGDTQYF. This chain uses TRBV25-1 with TRBJ2-3; TRBD1 aligns across 7 bases. Germline V gene data show CDR1 as MGHDK and CDR2 as SYGVNS. V lost 3 bases and J lost 6; bases outside the gene matches: 3. The CDR3 totals 13 residues.

The chain combines TRBV18 with TRBJ2-7; D gene ambiguous. Germline V gene lookup returns CDR1 KGHSH and CDR2 LQKENI. The CDR3 has 13 residues. Deletions cut 2 bases from V and 1 base from J, with 6 bases between. In DNA, the CDR3 is TGTGCCAGCTCACCAGGACGGTCCTACGAGCAGTACTTC. Translating gives CASSPGRSYEQYF.

V usage is TRBV5-1 and J usage is TRBJ1-3; 8 nucleotides align to TRBD1. The CDR3 runs 16 residues. After removal of 2 bases from V and 12 bases from J, the junction contained 16 bases not matched to a gene. Germline lookup yields CDR1 SGHRS and CDR2 YFSETQ. The CDR3 is CASSFGPPGQASYIYF. In DNA form, the CDR3 reads TGCGCCAGCAGCTTTGGGCCTCCGGGACAGGCCAGCTACATATATTTT.

This chain joins TRBV2 and TRBJ1-1; no clear D gene. The CDR3 totals 13 residues. V was clipped by 11 bases and J by 1 base, with 14 bases between them. Germline V gene lookup returns CDR1 SNHLY and CDR2 FYNNEI. The CDR3 DNA reads TGTGCCGGAGAGGTAGAGAGGAACACTGAAGCTTTCTTT. Residues: CAGEVERNTEAFF. Supplemented by reference TRBV2 and TRBJ1-1, the full variable domain reads EPEVTQTPSHQVTQMGQEVILRCVPISNHLYFYWYRQILGQKVEFLVSFYNNEISEKSEIFDDQFSVERPDGSNFTLKIRSTKLEDSAMYFCAGEVERNTEAFFGQGTRLTVV.

This chain links TRBV5-1 with TRBJ2-1, with D possibly being TRBD1 (6 bases). Germline CDR1 SGHRS, CDR2 YFSETQ. This CDR3 has 15 amino acids. Trimming cost V 3 bases and J 0 bases, with 10 bases left between them. The CDR3 region is CASSWTVSSYNEQFF. The CDR3 nucleotides read TGCGCCAGCAGCTGGACAGTTAGCTCCTACAATGAGCAGTTCTTC. The full variable domain, in which reference TRBV5-1 and TRBJ2-1 provide the parts outside the CDR3, is KAGVTQTPRYLIKTRGQQVTLSCSPISGHRSVSWYQQTPGQGLQFLFEYFSETQRNKGNFPGRFSGRQFSNSRSEMNVSTLELGDSALYLCASSWTVSSYNEQFFGPGTRLTVL.

Regarding this clone: The junction differs from germline at one of its ends, possibly a read error. The chain is built from TRBV7-9 and TRBJ2-5; 9 bases map to TRBD2. The CDR3 length is 12 residues. Germline CDR1 is SEHNR and CDR2 is FQNEAQ (reference sequence). The CDR3: CVCSGSGETQYF. The CDR3, as DNA: TGCGTTTGTAGCGGGAGTGGGGAGACCCAGTACTTC.

This sequence joins TRBV10-3 and TRBJ1-2; 10 bases are shared with TRBD1. This CDR3 has 16 amino acids. CDR1 ENHRY and CDR2 SYGVKD come from the germline V gene. J lost 3 bases, V lost 6 bases, and 10 bases had no gene match. CDR3 nucleotide sequence: TGTGCCATCAGGGTCCCTAGACAGGGGGCGTACTATGGCTACACCTTC. Its translation: CAIRVPRQGAYYGYTF.

The rearrangement uses TRBV2 and TRBJ2-2; D is ambiguous. V shed 3 bases and J shed 1 base, with 6 bases lying between them. Germline-derived CDR1 and CDR2 are SNHLY and FYNNEI. CDR3 length: 14 amino acids. The CDR3 sequence: CASSDHGNTGELFF. CDR3 nucleotides: TGTGCCAGCAGTGACCATGGGAACACCGGGGAGCTGTTTTTT.

This chain uses TRBV29-1 with TRBJ1-5; TRBD1 is a possible D gene (5 bases). V was pared by 1 base and J by 7 bases, with 11 bases between. Germline V gene data show CDR1 as SQVTM and CDR2 as ANQGSEA. CDR3 size: 13 residues. The CDR3 DNA reads TGCAGCGTTGAAGGGGGCGCAGGGCAGCCCCAGCATTTT. It specifies CSVEGGAGQPQHF. The whole variable domain, remainder taken from reference TRBV29-1 and TRBJ1-5, is SAVISQKPSRDICQRGTSLTIQCQVDSQVTMMFWYRQQPGQSLTLIATANQGSEATYESGFVIDKFPISRPNLTFSTLTVSNMSPEDSSIYLCSVEGGAGQPQHFGDGTRLSIL.

The chain is built from TRBV18 and TRBJ2-3, with D perhaps matching TRBD1 (6 bases). The CDR3 covers 15 residues. Germline V gene lookup returns CDR1 KGHSH and CDR2 LQKENI. Deletions cut 3 bases from V and 1 base from J, with 11 bases between. CDR3 protein: CASSPGQIRTDTQYF. CDR3 in DNA: TGTGCCAGCTCACCCGGACAGATCCGCACAGATACGCAGTATTTT.

This clone was found a few times. The V and J genes are TRBV20-1 and TRBJ1-2; maybe TRBD1 (5 bases). Germline V gene sequence: CDR1 DFQATT, CDR2 SNEGSKA (reference sequence). The CDR3 loop spans 11 amino acids. Here the CDR3 reads CQGPGKNGYTF. The DNA of the CDR3 is TGCCAGGGTCCGGGGAAAAATGGCTACACCTTC.

As concerns this clone: At one end the junction does not follow the germline gene, possibly because of a read error. The gene calls are TRBV7-9 and TRBJ1-2; 7 nucleotides align to TRBD1. The germline gives CDR1 SEHNR, CDR2 FQNEAQ (reference sequence). The CDR3 length is 18 residues. The CDR3 coding sequence is TGTGCCAGCAGTTTAGGGGGCACGGAGAGGGGTACTAACTATGGCTACACCTTC. It codes for CASSLGGTERGTNYGYTF. The full variable domain, its missing parts supplied by reference TRBV7-9 and TRBJ1-2, is DTGVSQNPRHKITKRGQNVTFRCDPISEHNRLYWYRQTLGQGPEFLTYFQNEAQLEKSRLLSDRFSAERPKGSFSTLEIQRTEQGDSAMYLCASSLGGTERGTNYGYTFGSGTRLTVV.

The gene calls are TRBV4-1 and TRBJ1-5; D is uncertain. The CDR3 consists of 17 residues. CDR1 and CDR2 from the germline V gene are MGHRA and YSYEKL. The V end lost 0 bases, the J end lost 7 bases, and 19 bases lay between the germline ends. CDR3 sequence (DNA): TGCGCCAGCAGCCAAGACGGAGCCAGGTCGGTGGTGCAGCCCCAGCATTTT. It yields the protein CASSQDGARSVVQPQHF.

This clone is a singleton in its sample. The chain has TRBV6-1 and TRBJ1-2, with 7 bases fitting TRBD1. J was trimmed by 1 base and V by 5 bases; bases with no gene match: 7. Germline values: CDR1 MNHNS, CDR2 SASEGT. This CDR3 is built from 15 residues. CDR3 loop: CASSPRQGRNYGYTF. CDR3 DNA: TGTGCCAGCAGTCCCCGACAGGGACGTAACTATGGCTACACCTTC.

This clone was found a few times. The V gene is TRBV5-1, the J gene TRBJ2-5; the match to TRBD2 covers 14 bases. The trim removed 4 bases at V and 5 bases at J, leaving 10 bases unmatched. Per germline, CDR1 SGHRS and CDR2 YFSETQ. The CDR3 extends over 17 amino acids. This CDR3 reads CASSTGTSGSIQETQYF. CDR3 DNA sequence: TGCGCCAGCAGCACCGGGACTAGCGGGAGCATCCAGGAGACCCAGTACTTC.

The rearrangement links TRBV5-1 to TRBJ2-5; 8 bases are a match to TRBD2. Matching the DNA end better, TRBJ2-7 makes the J call doubtful. Looked up from germline, CDR1 is SGHRS and CDR2 is YFSETQ. The CDR3 consists of 15 residues. DNA for the CDR3: TGCGCCAGCAGCCCCCGGGGGGCGGGAGGAGGCGAGCAGTACTTC. Amino acid sequence: CASSPRGAGGGEQYF.

The rearrangement links TRBV6-6 to TRBJ1-6; no clear D. CDR3 length: 15 amino acids. Trimming removed 6 bases at V and 6 bases at J, with 15 bases between. Germline V gene sequence: CDR1 MNHNY, CDR2 SVGAGI (reference sequence). The CDR3 is CASSRQRSGNSPLHF. The CDR3 DNA sequence: TGTGCCAGCAGCCGGCAACGCTCCGGTAATTCACCCCTCCACTTT.

V and J are TRBV5-4 and TRBJ1-1; 8 positions agree with TRBD1. Looked up from germline, CDR1 is SGHNT and CDR2 is YYREEE (reference sequence). V gave up 3 bases and J gave up 4 bases; unmatched junction bases: 11. The CDR3 runs to 16 residues. The CDR3 here is CASSSDPTGGVTEAFF. CDR3 DNA sequence: TGTGCCAGCAGCTCTGATCCTACAGGGGGAGTCACTGAAGCTTTCTTT.

This clone was picked up a small number of times. The V call is TRBV7-9, the J call TRBJ1-1, with D maybe TRBD1 (5 bases). V was cut by 5 bases and J by 0 bases, with 19 bases left in between. This CDR3 comprises 17 residues. Germline V gene data show CDR1 as SEHNR and CDR2 as FQNEAQ (reference sequence). The CDR3 loop reads CASSPNRGGMMNTEAFF. In nucleotides, the CDR3 is TGTGCCAGCAGCCCTAACCGCGGGGGAATGATGAACACTGAAGCTTTCTTT.

The chain has TRBV6-5 and TRBJ1-2; TRBD1 agrees at 7 bases. Trimming removed 1 base from V and 4 bases from J; junction bases left unmatched: 9. Germline lookup yields CDR1 MNHEY and CDR2 SVGAGI. The CDR3 runs 16 residues. CDR3 sequence: CASSYLPSAGGYGYTF. As DNA, the CDR3 is TGTGCCAGCAGTTACTTACCCTCGGCAGGGGGCTATGGCTACACCTTC.

The chain employs TRBV30 and TRBJ1-2; a weak D match, TRBD1 (5 bases). The CDR3 sequence is 13 residues long. Germline CDR1 is GTSNPN and CDR2 is SVGIG (reference sequence). V gave up 2 bases and J gave up 8 bases, with 15 bases separating them. CDR3 region: CAWSRGRGGGYTF. The CDR3 DNA reads as TGTGCCTGGAGTCGAGGGAGGGGAGGGGGCTACACCTTC.

The genes are TRBV6-4 and TRBJ1-2; D gene ambiguous. The ends were cut back, 5 bases at V and 4 bases at J, with 11 bases in the middle. The CDR3 covers 13 residues. Germline V gene data show CDR1 as MRHNA and CDR2 as SNTAGT. CDR3 amino acids: CASSPDGFYGYTF. The CDR3 DNA reads TGTGCCAGCAGTCCTGACGGCTTCTATGGCTACACCTTC.

V gene TRBV6-5 combines with J gene TRBJ1-2, with D perhaps TRBD1 (6 bases). CDR1 is MNHEY, CDR2 SVGAGI, per germline. V shed 6 bases and J shed 4 bases, with 15 bases lying between them. This CDR3 has 14 amino acids. CDR3 loop: CASSGTHSLYGYTF. The CDR3 region has the DNA TGTGCCAGCAGCGGGACACACTCCCTCTATGGCTACACCTTC.

This sequence joins TRBV11-3 and TRBJ2-1; D is possibly TRBD1 (5 bases). The CDR3 contains 15 residues. Germline V lookup: CDR1 SGHNT, CDR2 YENEEA. Trimming removed 1 base at V and 6 bases at J, with 13 bases between. The DNA for the CDR3 is TGTGCCAGCAGCTTAGGCCGGACCGACAGCAATGAGCAGTTCTTC. It translates to CASSLGRTDSNEQFF.

To note about this clone: The sample holds other DNA sequences that translate to the same CDR3. The J gene is TRBJ1-2, the V gene TRBV19; 8 bases match TRBD1. This CDR3 region has 14 residues. With V trimmed by 5 bases and J by 7 bases, 9 bases remained unmatched. The germline V gene encodes CDR1 LNHDA and CDR2 SQIVND (reference sequence). This CDR3 reads CASSFPRGLSGYTF. The CDR3 DNA reads TGTGCCAGTAGTTTCCCCAGGGGGCTAAGTGGCTACACCTTC.

There are a few counts of this clone. The rearrangement links TRBV30 to TRBJ1-5, with D possibly matching TRBD1 (6 bases). CDR3 size: 15 residues. The germline V and J ends were trimmed by 2 bases and 4 bases, with 15 bases remaining between them. Per the germline V gene, CDR1 is GTSNPN and CDR2 is SVGIG (reference sequence). The CDR3 spells CAWSFGGPDNQPQHF. The CDR3 DNA sequence: TGTGCCTGGAGTTTTGGGGGGCCTGATAATCAGCCCCAGCATTTT.